This TCR beta chain was documented in a study of response to subunit inactivated influenza vaccine. This clonotype has a count of ten or more. Trimming removed 1 base at V and 3 bases at J, with 11 bases between. CDR3 length: 15 residues. The germline V gene encodes CDR1 LNHNV and CDR2 YYDKDF (reference sequence). TCRdb used MiXCR to reprocess the RT-PCR reads, holding one entry per CDR3 protein. In the table there are hundreds of thousands of distinct CDR3 sequences, approximately 15% of which are singletons. This clonotype was obtained from a man aged 45 to 65 who received an inactivated influenza vaccine. The chain has TRBV15 and TRBJ2-3; possible D gene TRBD1, 5 bases. Sequenced material: PBMCs from blood, taken about 13 days after vaccination. The CDR3 region has the DNA TGTGCCACCAGCAGAGCCCCGACAGAAACAGATACGCAGTATTTT. It specifies CATSRAPTETDTQYF.